This passage covers 29 T cell receptor beta chains from one sample sequenced in a study of T cell changes during pregnancy in multiple sclerosis. The repertoire was sequenced with immunoSEQ multiplex PCR; TCRdb's copy has only in-frame clones and lacks some. Among 80,000 to 100,000 clones listed, under 95% were seen once. The sample consisted of peripheral blood, taken after pregnancy. Receptor source: a female donor with multiple sclerosis, enrolled in a pregnancy study.

The chain has TRBV4-1 and TRBJ1-3, with D unresolved. This CDR3 has 15 residues. CDR1 is MGHRA and CDR2 is YSYEKL in the germline V gene. Trimming left V 1 base short and J 4 bases short, with 11 bases between. The CDR3 DNA reads as TGCGCCAGCAGCCAAGGAGTCACGTTGGGAAACACCATATATTTT. It translates to CASSQGVTLGNTIYF.

The chain carries TRBV6-1 and TRBJ1-4; D perhaps matches TRBD1 (5 bases). CDR3 length: 19 residues. Between the trimmed V and J ends, which lost 2 bases and 0 bases, there was a span of 19 bases. Germline lookup yields CDR1 MNHNS and CDR2 SASEGT. CDR3 sequence reads: CASSEILPGRISTNEKLFF. CDR3 bases: TGTGCCAGCAGTGAAATACTCCCAGGGAGGATTTCAACTAATGAAAAACTGTTTTTT.

The chain carries TRBV27 and TRBJ2-7; D perhaps matches TRBD2 (5 bases). Looked up from germline, CDR1 is MNHEY and CDR2 is SMNVEV (reference sequence). V was clipped by 3 bases and J by 7 bases, with 16 bases between them. The CDR3 totals 14 residues. CDR3 loop: CASSFRRDSFEQYF. The CDR3 DNA sequence: TGTGCCAGCAGTTTCAGACGGGATTCCTTTGAGCAGTACTTC.

The V and J genes are TRBV9 and TRBJ2-2, with 10 nucleotides matching TRBD2. This CDR3 spans 16 amino acids. CDR1 and CDR2 (germline): SGDLS, YYNGEE. J gave up 3 bases and V 3 bases, and 5 bases lay outside the gene matches. The CDR3, as DNA: TGTGCCAGCAGCGACCGACTAGCGGGCTACACCGGGGAGCTGTTTTTT. Its translation: CASSDRLAGYTGELFF.

The chain carries TRBV25-1 and TRBJ2-2; 11 bases agree with TRBD2. Trimming cost V 3 bases and J 4 bases; bases outside gene matches: 4. The CDR3 is made up of 16 amino acids. CDR1 is MGHDK, CDR2 SYGVNS, per germline. This chain's CDR3 is CASSDNSGRGTGELFF. Written as DNA, the CDR3 is TGTGCCAGCAGTGATAATAGCGGGAGGGGCACCGGGGAGCTGTTTTTT.

The rearrangement links TRBV4-2 to TRBJ2-1; 9 nucleotides line up with TRBD2. CDR3 length: 15 amino acids. CDR1 and CDR2 from the germline V gene are LGHNA and YNFKEQ. After removal of 1 base from V and 7 bases from J, the junction contained 5 bases not matched to a gene. CDR3 nucleotides: TGTGCCAGCAGCCAAGTCGAGACTAGCGGAAATGAGCAGTTCTTC. Protein product: CASSQVETSGNEQFF.

The V and J genes are TRBV11-2 and TRBJ2-3; possibly TRBD2 for D (6 bases). The CDR3 spans 15 residues. CDR1 and CDR2 from the germline V gene are SGHAT and FQNNGV. V dropped 1 base and J dropped 1 base, with 9 bases sitting between them. The CDR3 reads CASSLGAGRTDTQYF. The CDR3 nucleotides read TGTGCCAGCAGCTTAGGGGCGGGACGCACAGATACGCAGTATTTT.

The gene calls are TRBV29-1 and TRBJ1-4; 8 bases map to TRBD1. CDR1 and CDR2 (germline): SQVTM, ANQGSEA. V lost 8 bases, J lost 9 bases, and 11 bases stayed unmatched. The CDR3 consists of 13 residues. CDR3 sequence reads: CSFKGQEGKKLFF. In nucleotides, the CDR3 is TGCAGCTTTAAGGGACAGGAGGGGAAAAAACTGTTTTTT. The full variable domain, rest sourced from reference TRBV29-1 and TRBJ1-4, is SAVISQKPSRDICQRGTSLTIQCQVDSQVTMMFWYRQQPGQSLTLIATANQGSEATYESGFVIDKFPISRPNLTFSTLTVSNMSPEDSSIYLCSFKGQEGKKLFFGSGTQLSVL.

This chain joins TRBV29-1 and TRBJ2-7; TRBD1 matches 10 bases. The CDR3 covers 13 residues. V lost 6 bases, J lost 3 bases, and 5 bases stayed unmatched. Germline CDR1 is SQVTM and CDR2 is ANQGSEA. Here the CDR3 DNA reads TGCAGCGTGAAGGGACAGGGGCTCTACGAGCAGTACTTC. It yields the protein CSVKGQGLYEQYF.

The J gene is TRBJ2-7, the V gene TRBV27; possible D gene TRBD2, 5 bases. Trimming shortened V by 6 bases and J by 3 bases, and 18 bases separated the two germline ends. Germline V gene lookup returns CDR1 MNHEY and CDR2 SMNVEV (reference sequence). The CDR3 runs to 15 residues. This chain's CDR3 is CASSRRLAPNYEQYF. The CDR3 DNA follows: TGTGCCAGCAGCCGACGCTTAGCGCCTAACTACGAGCAGTACTTC.

The chain links TRBV19 to TRBJ2-7, with unresolved D. There are 14 residues in the CDR3. V shed 6 bases and J shed 4 bases, with 16 bases lying between them. CDR1 and CDR2 (germline): LNHDA, SQIVND (reference sequence). The CDR3 here is CASSNPGKTYEQYF. In DNA form, the CDR3 reads TGTGCCAGTAGCAACCCGGGTAAGACTTACGAGCAGTACTTC. The full variable domain, its missing parts supplied by reference TRBV19 and TRBJ2-7, is DGGITQSPKYLFRKEGQNVTLSCEQNLNHDAMYWYRQDPGQGLRLIYYSQIVNDFQKGDIAEGYSVSREKKESFPLTVTSAQKNPTAFYLCASSNPGKTYEQYFGPGTRLTVT.

The rearrangement joins TRBV5-1 to TRBJ2-5; 8 bases are a match to TRBD2. The DNA end lines up better with TRBJ2-7; the J call may be wrong. The CDR3 runs to 14 residues. Germline CDR1 SGHRS, CDR2 YFSETQ. The CDR3 coding sequence is TGCGCCAGCAGCAGAATTAGCGGGATTTACGAGCAGTACTTC. Its translation: CASSRISGIYEQYF.

The V call is TRBV5-8, the J call TRBJ2-1; 11 bases line up with TRBD2. The CDR3 is 14 residues long. Trimming took 6 bases from V and 7 from J; bases not matched to a gene: 6. Germline CDR1 and CDR2: SGHTS and YDEGEE. In nucleotides, the CDR3 is TGTGCCAGCACCAAGCTAGCGGGAGGTAATGAGCAGTTCTTC. It specifies CASTKLAGGNEQFF. Full variable domain (missing parts from reference TRBV5-8 and TRBJ2-1): EAGVTQSPTHLIKTRGQQATLRCSPISGHTSVYWYQQALGLGLQFLLWYDEGEERNRGNFPPRFSGRQFPNYSSELNVNALELEDSALYLCASTKLAGGNEQFFGPGTRLTVL.

The rearrangement links TRBV29-1 to TRBJ2-1, with TRBD2 matching over 12 bases. This CDR3 is 16 amino acids long. Germline V gene data show CDR1 as SQVTM and CDR2 as ANQGSEA. V lost 0 bases, J lost 6 bases, and 6 bases stayed unmatched. The CDR3 sequence is CSVEDLPSGRANEQFF. The CDR3 DNA follows: TGCAGCGTTGAAGATCTTCCTAGCGGGAGGGCCAATGAGCAGTTCTTC.

V gene TRBV4-1 combines with J gene TRBJ2-7; TRBD2 matches at 9 bases. Germline CDR1 is MGHRA and CDR2 is YSYEKL. V lost 0 bases and J lost 6; bases outside the gene matches: 6. The CDR3 contains 15 residues. The CDR3 reads CASSQEPGTSREQYF. The CDR3 bases are TGCGCCAGCAGCCAAGAACCCGGGACTAGCCGCGAGCAGTACTTC.

The gene calls are TRBV7-3 and TRBJ2-2; TRBD1 is a possible D gene (6 bases). The length of the CDR3 is 14 residues. The germline gives CDR1 SGHTA, CDR2 FQGTGA. The V and J ends lost 5 bases and 1 base respectively, with 8 bases between them. CDR3 sequence (DNA): TGTGCCAGCAGCCTGGGACAGAACACCGGGGAGCTGTTTTTT. It specifies CASSLGQNTGELFF.

This clone was picked up a small number of times. The V and J genes are TRBV5-1 and TRBJ2-5; D gene uncertain. The length of the CDR3 is 13 residues. V dropped 5 bases and J dropped 4 bases, with 12 bases sitting between them. Germline V lookup: CDR1 SGHRS, CDR2 YFSETQ. The CDR3 coding sequence is TGCGCCAGCAGTTCGACTGCCCGAGAGACCCAGTACTTC. Amino acids: CASSSTARETQYF.

This clone appeared a single time. The chain has TRBV28 and TRBJ1-3; tentative D call: TRBD1 (5 bases). The V gene's germline CDR1 is MDHEN and CDR2 SYDVKM. Trimming shortened V by 2 bases and J by 3 bases, and 8 bases separated the two germline ends. The CDR3 runs to 14 residues. In DNA form, the CDR3 reads TGTGCCAGCAGTTTACAGGGAATTGGAAACACCATATATTTT. The encoded protein is CASSLQGIGNTIYF.

The chain couples TRBV7-8 to TRBJ2-7, with D possibly matching TRBD2 (5 bases). The CDR3 totals 13 residues. From germline, CDR1 is SGHVS and CDR2 FQNEAQ. The V and J ends lost 1 base and 7 bases respectively, with 11 bases between them. The CDR3 region is CASSLGRVEEQYF. The CDR3 DNA sequence: TGTGCCAGCAGCTTAGGGCGGGTGGAGGAGCAGTACTTC.

This sequence joins TRBV5-8 and TRBJ2-1, with D perhaps TRBD1 (6 bases). CDR1 and CDR2 (germline): SGHTS, YDEGEE. The CDR3 extends over 14 amino acids. V was cut by 9 bases and J by 2 bases, with 15 bases left in between. The CDR3 nucleotides read TGTGCCACCAAAATGACAGGTCCCTACAATGAGCAGTTCTTC. It translates to CATKMTGPYNEQFF.

The gene calls are TRBV21-1 and TRBJ2-7; TRBD2 was called by the table and not checked on the DNA. TRBV21-1 is classified as a pseudogene. This CDR3 has 16 residues. DNA for the CDR3: TGTGCCAGCAGCAAAGTAACTAGCGGGGGCTCCTACGAGCAGTACTTC. It is translated as CASSKVTSGGSYEQYF.

The chain carries TRBV4-1 and TRBJ2-5, with TRBD2 as a possible D gene (5 bases). Germline V gene sequence: CDR1 MGHRA, CDR2 YSYEKL. This CDR3 is built from 12 residues. V lost 5 bases, J lost 5 bases, and 9 bases lay in between. Written as DNA, the CDR3 is TGCGCCAGCAGCGGAGCGGTGGAGACCCAGTACTTC. Amino acids: CASSGAVETQYF.

The V call is TRBV28, the J call TRBJ2-7; TRBD2 matches at 11 bases. V trimming: 7 bases; J trimming: 3 bases; junction bases outside the gene matches: 20. Germline values: CDR1 MDHEN, CDR2 SYDVKM. The CDR3 covers 19 residues. The CDR3 sequence is CASNSQLAGESQTYYEQYF. CDR3 coding DNA: TGTGCCAGCAATTCACAACTAGCGGGAGAGTCCCAGACCTACTACGAGCAGTACTTC.

The chain combines TRBV9 with TRBJ2-7, with TRBD2 matching 7 bases. J lost 2 bases, V lost 0 bases, and 14 bases had no gene match. The CDR3 contains 18 residues. Germline values: CDR1 SGDLS, CDR2 YYNGEE. The CDR3 region is CASSVAPEPGGPTYEQYF. The CDR3 DNA reads TGTGCCAGCAGCGTAGCCCCCGAACCGGGAGGACCAACCTACGAGCAGTACTTC.

The chain recombines TRBV19 with TRBJ1-2; TRBD1 might be the D (5 bases). Germline V gives CDR1 LNHDA, CDR2 SQIVND (reference sequence). Trimming cost V 2 bases and J 6 bases, with 16 bases left between them. This CDR3 comprises 15 residues. CDR3 protein: CASSINPGGMDGYTF. For the CDR3, the DNA is TGTGCCAGTAGTATAAATCCGGGGGGGATGGATGGCTACACCTTC.

The V gene is TRBV6-1, the J gene TRBJ2-3; 7 bases fit TRBD1. CDR1 is MNHNS and CDR2 is SASEGT in the germline V gene. Germline trimming cut 11 bases from V and 2 bases from J; bases unmatched to any gene: 10. The CDR3 has 14 amino acids. The CDR3 region has the DNA TGTGCCGCCGGACAGGTCTTATTCACAGATACGCAGTATTTT. Translation gives CAAGQVLFTDTQYF.

The V and J genes are TRBV12-5 and TRBJ1-4, with TRBD1 matching over 10 bases. Losses at the gene ends were 4 bases for V and 3 bases for J; bases not matched to a gene: 8. The CDR3 is made up of 17 amino acids. From germline, CDR1 is LGHNT and CDR2 FRNRAP. The CDR3 nucleotides read TGTGCTAGTGGTTCGCAGACAGGGGGCGCGTCTAATGAAAAACTGTTTTTT. As protein: CASGSQTGGASNEKLFF.

This clone was observed a few times. The CDR3 is CASSQAGRGNTIYF. The CDR3 DNA is TGTGCCAGCAGCCAAGCCGGTCGAGGAAACACCATATATTTT. The chain employs TRBV14 and TRBJ1-3; D unclear. This CDR3 comprises 14 residues. Germline loops: CDR1 SGHDN, CDR2 FVKESK. V was clipped by 1 base and J by 4 bases, with 8 bases between them.

This clone was counted between two and nine times. The gene calls are TRBV27 and TRBJ1-5; D is unclear. This CDR3 spans 14 amino acids. V was pared by 8 bases and J by 3 bases, with 14 bases between. CDR1 MNHEY and CDR2 SMNVEV come from the germline V gene (reference sequence). This CDR3 reads CASAGLDVNQPQHF. CDR3 bases: TGTGCCAGCGCTGGACTGGACGTCAATCAGCCCCAGCATTTT.